This paragraph covers one T cell receptor (beta chain) sequence. Antigen specificity is unknown. This entry belongs to a study of post-analysis software for immune sequencing data. Study-wide points: Controls had lower frequencies than patients of about five TRBV segments, which included TRBV5-6, TRBV5-1 and TRBV20-1.

Unique-molecular-identifier-tagged TCR beta cDNA libraries were used. Hundreds of thousands of cDNA molecules came from around 1 to 9.1 million T cells. TCRdb fed the PCR reads into MiXCR, producing one record per CDR3 protein. The repertoire holds about 820,000 distinct CDR3 sequences, with around 50% as singletons. From germline, CDR1 is SGHTA and CDR2 FQGTGA. The CDR3 totals 15 residues. This sequence was found in a girl between 10 and 17 years old with multiple sclerosis. Sequencing was performed on blood. J is TRBJ2-5 and V is TRBV7-3; 7 bases line up with TRBD2. The J call could be wrong; TRBJ2-7 is a better fit for the DNA end. The CDR3 coding sequence is TGTGCCAGCAGCTTACGGGCGGGAGTAGACTACGAGCAGTACTTC. Its protein is CASSLRAGVDYEQYF.